Listed below are T cell receptor beta chains from one sample, sequenced in a study of blood T cell repertoires in COVID-19. Method: immunoSEQ multiplex PCR; TCRdb's copy keeps in-frame clones and lacks some. The sample has a few hundred thousand clones; around 90% are singletons. The sample was PBMCs or T cells enriched from blood (not recorded which). The receptor set was obtained from a woman aged 18 to 35 with acute COVID-19. CDR3s include the opening cysteine and the closing phenylalanine or tryptophan. A D gene is named only where the DNA matches it firmly. A clone size is listed for some rows: how often the clone was seen (once, few, many), or a class if it is expanded.

CDR3aa	CDR3nt	abundance	d_gene	v_gene	j_gene
CASSRADSSYEQYF	TGCGCCAGCAGCAGGGCGGACAGCTCCTACGAGCAGTACTTC	-	-	TRBV5-1	TRBJ2-7
CASSLNREYEQYF	TGCGCCAGCAGCTTGAACAGGGAATACGAGCAGTACTTC	-	-	TRBV5-1	TRBJ2-7
CASSERLAGYNEQFF	TGTGCCAGCAGTGAACGTCTAGCGGGTTACAATGAGCAGTTCTTC	-	TRBD2	TRBV6-1	TRBJ2-1
CASRREDIEQFF	TGTGCCAGCAGACGCGAAGATATTGAGCAGTTCTTC	few	-	TRBV2	TRBJ2-1
CATSRDRSGRGSYGYTF	TGTGCCACCAGCAGAGATAGGTCCGGCAGGGGGAGTTATGGCTACACCTTC	-	TRBD1	TRBV15	TRBJ1-2
CASSKDSNYGYTF	TGTGCCAGCAGCAAGGACAGTAACTATGGCTACACCTTC	-	-	TRBV5-4	TRBJ1-2
CASSTDRLTINEQFF	TGCGCCAGCAGCACGGACAGGCTAACCATCAATGAGCAGTTCTTC	-	TRBD1	TRBV5-1	TRBJ2-1
CASKTYTTSGNPNEQFF	TGTGCCAGCAAGACTTACACAACTAGCGGGAACCCCAATGAGCAGTTCTTC	once	TRBD2	TRBV2	TRBJ2-1
CASSSLSGGPNYGYTF	TGTGCCAGCAGCTCCCTATCGGGGGGGCCCAACTATGGCTACACCTTC	-	-	TRBV11-2	TRBJ1-2
CATSGDRANEQYF	TGTGCCACCAGTGGGGACAGGGCTAACGAGCAGTACTTC	-	TRBD1	TRBV24-1	TRBJ2-7
CSAGDSVLSGANVLTF	TGCAGCGCGGGGGACAGTGTCCTCTCTGGGGCCAACGTCCTGACTTTC	-	-	TRBV29-1	TRBJ2-6
CASRGQGYNQPQHF	TGTGCCAGCAGGGGACAGGGGTACAATCAGCCCCAGCATTTT	once	TRBD1	TRBV6-5	TRBJ1-5
CASSLGTGVYEQYF	TGCGCCAGCAGCTTAGGGACAGGAGTCTACGAGCAGTACTTC	-	TRBD1	TRBV4-1	TRBJ2-7
CASSPYTGMNTEAFF	TGTGCCAGCTCACCATATACAGGAATGAACACTGAAGCTTTCTTT	-	-	TRBV18	TRBJ1-1
CASSLGTSLYEQYF	TGTGCCAGCAGCTTGGGAACTAGCCTTTACGAGCAGTACTTC	-	-	TRBV5-4	TRBJ2-7